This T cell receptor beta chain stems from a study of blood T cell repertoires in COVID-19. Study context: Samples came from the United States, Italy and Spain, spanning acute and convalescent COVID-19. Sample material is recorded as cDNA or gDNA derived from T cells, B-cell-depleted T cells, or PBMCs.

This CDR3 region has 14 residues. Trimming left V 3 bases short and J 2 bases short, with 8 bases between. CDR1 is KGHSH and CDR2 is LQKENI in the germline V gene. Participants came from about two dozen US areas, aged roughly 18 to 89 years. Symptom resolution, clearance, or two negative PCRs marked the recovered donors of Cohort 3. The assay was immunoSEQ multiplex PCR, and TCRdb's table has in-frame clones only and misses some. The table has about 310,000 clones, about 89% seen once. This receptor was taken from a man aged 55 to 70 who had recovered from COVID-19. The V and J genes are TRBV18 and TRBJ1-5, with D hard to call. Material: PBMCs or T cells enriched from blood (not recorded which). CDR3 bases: TGTGCCAGCTCACCGGAGACGGGCAATCAGCCCCAGCATTTT. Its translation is CASSPETGNQPQHF.